The 15 T cell receptor beta chains presented below share a single source sample, sequenced in a study of post-analysis software for immune sequencing data (dated by TCRdb to the mid-2010s). Broader findings and caveats from the paper: Four to six TRBV segments, including TRBV5-6, TRBV5-1 and TRBV20-1, were significantly more frequent in patients than controls.

Their specific antigens are unknown. Library construction relied on PCR. The listed sequencing device is Illumina HiSeq 2500. Unique molecular identifiers were incorporated into TCR beta cDNA libraries to reduce PCR and sequencing biases. The public sequencing data were trimmed at Q25 with fastp and processed into clonotypes with MiXCR by TCRdb, which kept only in-frame beta chains. Every CDR3 protein is listed once, alongside the most common genes and DNA of its rows. This sample lists some 240,000 distinct CDR3 sequences; around 34% were detected once. The ten largest clones take up 4.5% to 5.5% of the sample. Sequencing was carried out using blood. These receptors originate from a girl between 10 and 17 years old with multiple sclerosis.

The chain carries TRBV14 and TRBJ1-1, with a tentative D call TRBD1 (6 bases). V was pared by 2 bases and J by 1 base, with 14 bases between. CDR1 and CDR2 from the germline V gene are SGHDN and FVKESK. The CDR3 loop spans 16 amino acids. CDR3 DNA sequence: TGTGCCAGCAGCCAAAGGACAGACCTTAAGAACACTGAAGCTTTCTTT. This encodes CASSQRTDLKNTEAFF.

This clonotype has ten or more counts. This sequence joins TRBV28 and TRBJ1-2; D not certain. CDR3 length: 12 amino acids. With 6 bases removed from V and 4 bases from J, the gap between germline ends came to 9 bases. Per germline, CDR1 MDHEN and CDR2 SYDVKM. As DNA, the CDR3 is TGTGCCAGCAGCCAACAGACCTATGGCTACACCTTC. This translates into CASSQQTYGYTF.

This clonotype was detected ten times or more. The chain has TRBV4-2 and TRBJ2-2, with TRBD1 matching over 9 bases. This CDR3 is 16 amino acids long. Germline V gene lookup returns CDR1 LGHNA and CDR2 YNFKEQ. Losses at the gene ends were 8 bases for V and 6 bases for J; bases not matched to a gene: 13. The CDR3: CASGYYPGQGAGELFF. The CDR3 nucleotides are TGTGCCAGCGGTTACTACCCGGGACAGGGCGCCGGGGAGCTGTTTTTT.

In this sample, this clonotype turned up many times. The chain has TRBV28 and TRBJ2-5; D may be TRBD1 (6 bases). V lost 5 bases to trimming and J lost 2 bases, with 9 bases between them. CDR1 and CDR2 from the germline V gene are MDHEN and SYDVKM. The CDR3 spans 13 residues. The CDR3 is CASSEGQQETQYF. CDR3 in DNA: TGTGCCAGCAGTGAAGGACAGCAAGAGACCCAGTACTTC.

This clonotype was detected only a few times. One end of the junction does not line up with germline, which may come from a read error. This chain connects TRBV3-1 to TRBJ2-1, with D maybe TRBD2 (5 bases). This CDR3 spans 15 amino acids. The germline V gene encodes CDR1 LGHDT and CDR2 YNNKEL (reference sequence). CDR3 sequence: CASSQVGVTYNEQCF. In DNA form, the CDR3 reads TGTGCCAGCAGCCAAGTGGGAGTAACCTACAATGAGCAGTGCTTC.

The chain couples TRBV4-1 to TRBJ2-2; no clear D gene. V lost 6 bases, J lost 7 bases, and 12 bases lay in between. The CDR3 is 13 residues long. CDR1 and CDR2 (germline): MGHRA, YSYEKL. CDR3 loop: CASSHFVHGELFF. The DNA of the CDR3 is TGCGCCAGCAGTCATTTCGTGCACGGGGAGCTGTTTTTT.

Note on this clonotype: A much larger clonotype is one base distant, so this may be a read error. The rearrangement links TRBV29-1 to TRBJ2-1, with TRBD1 identical over 11 bases. This CDR3 spans 14 amino acids. J lost 7 bases, V lost 5 bases, and 7 bases had no gene match. From germline, CDR1 is SQVTM and CDR2 ANQGSEA. CDR3 sequence (DNA): TGCAGCGTTTGTGGACAGGGGGCTCGGAATGAGCAGTTCTTC. This translates into CSVCGQGARNEQFF.

This clonotype was counted a few times. CDR3 amino acids: CASSWGGTGSEKLFF. As DNA, the CDR3 is TGCGCCAGCAGCTGGGGGGGGACAGGGTCCGAAAAACTGTTTTTT. V and J are TRBV4-1 and TRBJ1-4, with 9 bases identical to TRBD1. Germline V lookup: CDR1 MGHRA, CDR2 YSYEKL. Trimming cost V 5 bases and J 8 bases; bases outside gene matches: 9. This CDR3 spans 15 amino acids.

This clonotype was picked up many times. The rearrangement links TRBV7-9 to TRBJ2-5; TRBD2 matches at 8 bases. CDR1 is SEHNR and CDR2 is FQNEAQ in the germline V gene (reference sequence). This CDR3 spans 16 amino acids. V shed 3 bases, J shed 4 bases, and the junction held 10 bases outside the gene matches. The CDR3 protein is CASSFLSGNRGETQYF. CDR3 DNA: TGTGCCAGCAGCTTCCTTAGCGGGAATCGTGGAGAGACCCAGTACTTC.

The table lists this clonotype with many counts. The gene calls are TRBV15 and TRBJ2-5; D is unresolved. With 1 base removed from V and 1 base from J, the gap between germline ends came to 7 bases. This CDR3 region has 14 residues. The germline V gene has CDR1 LNHNV and CDR2 YYDKDF (reference sequence). CDR3 sequence reads: CATSRGVTQETQYF. The CDR3 nucleotides are TGTGCCACCAGCAGAGGGGTTACCCAAGAGACCCAGTACTTC.

This clonotype was counted ten times or more. The chain uses TRBV20-1 and TRBJ2-1, with a tentative D call TRBD1 (5 bases). This CDR3 is built from 14 residues. With 0 bases removed from V and 6 bases from J, the gap between germline ends came to 12 bases. CDR1 and CDR2 from the germline V gene are DFQATT and SNEGSKA (reference sequence). The CDR3 loop reads CSAREPGRRNEQFF. In DNA form, the CDR3 reads TGCAGTGCTAGAGAGCCAGGGCGACGCAATGAGCAGTTCTTC.

On this clonotype itself: A much bigger clone sits one base away, suggesting this may be a read error. V is TRBV12-3 or TRBV12-4 and J is TRBJ1-5, with D unclear. V was shortened by 8 bases and J by 2 bases, with 13 bases between the two germline ends. This CDR3 has 14 amino acids. The CDR3 sequence is CASGLLWGNQPQHF. The CDR3 DNA follows: TGTGCCAGCGGCCTATTATGGGGCAATCAGCCCCAGCATTTT.

Only one count was recorded for this clonotype. A read error is possible here, since a much larger clone lies one base away. This chain connects TRBV4-1 to TRBJ1-2; no clear D. Germline V gene sequence: CDR1 MGHRA, CDR2 YSYEKL. The CDR3 is 15 residues long. The CDR3 coding sequence is TGCGCCAGCAGCCAAGGTATCGGCGCGGGGTATGACTACACCTTC. This sequence encodes CASSQGIGAGYDYTF.

This clonotype appeared a few times. The chain couples TRBV24-1 to TRBJ1-1; D is unresolved. The CDR3 is 13 amino acids. Trimming cost V 4 bases and J 7 bases, with 12 bases left between them. The V gene's germline CDR1 is KGHDR and CDR2 SFDVKD. The CDR3 nucleotides read TGTGCCACCAGTGACTTGGGGTCGAGTGAAGCTTTCTTT. Its protein is CATSDLGSSEAFF.

This clonotype was observed at least ten times. This chain joins TRBV7-8 and TRBJ2-5; 7 bases fit TRBD1. This CDR3 contains 15 residues. Unmatched junction bases numbered 5, after V lost 3 bases and J lost 1 base. CDR1 is SGHVS, CDR2 FQNEAQ, per germline. CDR3 nucleotides: TGTGCCAGCAGCTTCCGGACAGGACCCCAAGAGACCCAGTACTTC. The encoded protein is CASSFRTGPQETQYF.